The sequence of this TCR beta chain was determined in a study of vaccination and CD4 T cells after COVID-19. The overall study: In culture, cells were exposed to overlapping spike peptides from SARS-CoV-2, HCoV-NL63, HCoV-OC43 and HCoV-229E. Control cultures were given a CEFX pool, an HIV-1 Nef pool, or no peptide.

Treatment defined: roughly 11-day PBMC culture with coronavirus spike peptide pools or control peptides (ViraFEST assay). From the unexposed donor, CD4+ T cells were collected ahead of the COVID-19 pandemic (2011-2018). Fresh IL-2 medium was used to replace half of the medium on days 3 and 7. Germline CDR1 DFQATT, CDR2 SNEGSKA (reference sequence). The CDR3 is made up of 12 amino acids. V lost 3 bases to trimming and J lost 10 bases; unmatched junction nucleotides: 5. CD4+ T cells that had been cultured provided DNA sequenced with the Oncomine TCR Beta short-read assay. Extraction of genomic DNA was performed on cultured CD4+ T cells. Using its own MiXCR run on the PCR reads, TCRdb lists one record per CDR3 protein. The sample lists thousands of distinct CDR3 sequences, roughly a third occurring once. Points on this clonotype: Its target is unknown.

The V and J genes are TRBV20-1 and TRBJ2-1; 8 positions match TRBD1. This receptor was obtained from a human donor in good health. The sequencing sample was made of CD4+ T cells from blood, cultured in vitro. The CDR3 here is CSARGQEWEQFF. The CDR3 DNA reads as TGCAGTGCTAGGGGACAGGAGTGGGAGCAGTTCTTC.